The text below deals with one T cell receptor (beta chain). This sample stems from a study of blood T cell repertoires in COVID-19. Overall study: T cells, B-cell-depleted T cells, or PBMCs supplied cDNA or gDNA.

Trimming removed 4 bases at V and 7 bases at J, with 14 bases between. The length of the CDR3 is 13 residues. The germline CDR1 and CDR2 sequences are LGHDT and YNNKEL (reference sequence). Profiled with immunoSEQ multiplex PCR; TCRdb holds only in-frame clones, not every one. The sample carries 150,000 to 170,000 clones, about 85% recorded once. Sample: peripheral blood. The V and J genes are TRBV3-1 (or the pseudogene TRBV3-2) and TRBJ2-7, with D maybe TRBD1 (5 bases). The receptor was isolated from a man in his fifties or sixties with COVID-19, enrolled during active disease. The CDR3 here is CASSPRALGEQYF. The CDR3 DNA follows: TGTGCCAGCAGCCCCAGGGCTCTGGGAGAGCAGTACTTC.